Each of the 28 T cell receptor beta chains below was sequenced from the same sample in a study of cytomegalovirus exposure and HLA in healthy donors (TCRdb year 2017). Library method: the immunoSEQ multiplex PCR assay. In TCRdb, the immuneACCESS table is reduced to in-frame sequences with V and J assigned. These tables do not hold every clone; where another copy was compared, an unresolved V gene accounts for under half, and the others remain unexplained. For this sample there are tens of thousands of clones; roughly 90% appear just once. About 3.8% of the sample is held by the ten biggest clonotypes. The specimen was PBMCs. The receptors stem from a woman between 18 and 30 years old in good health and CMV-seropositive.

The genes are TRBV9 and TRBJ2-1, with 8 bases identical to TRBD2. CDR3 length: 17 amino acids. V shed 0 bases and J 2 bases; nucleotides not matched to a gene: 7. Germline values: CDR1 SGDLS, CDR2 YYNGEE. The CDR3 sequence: CASSVVPSGSPYNEQFF. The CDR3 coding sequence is TGTGCCAGCAGCGTAGTGCCCAGCGGGAGTCCCTACAATGAGCAGTTCTTC.

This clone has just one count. CDR3 bases: TGTGCCAGCAGCTTGGTTTATGGGGGCGCCTGGGCTGGGGCCAACGTCCTGACTTTC. As protein: CASSLVYGGAWAGANVLTF. The J gene is TRBJ2-6, the V gene TRBV5-5; tentatively, D is TRBD1 (6 bases). Trimming took off 0 bases at V and 2 bases at J, with 18 bases between the two ends. The CDR3 is 19 amino acids. Germline V CDR1 and CDR2: SGHKS, YYEKEE (reference sequence).

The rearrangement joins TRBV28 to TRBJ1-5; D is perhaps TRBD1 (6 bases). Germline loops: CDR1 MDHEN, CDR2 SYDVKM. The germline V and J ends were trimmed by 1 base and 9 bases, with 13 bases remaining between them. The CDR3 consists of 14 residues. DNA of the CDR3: TGTGCCAGCAGTTTATCAGGGGCCGTTGGGCCCCAGCATTTT. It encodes CASSLSGAVGPQHF.

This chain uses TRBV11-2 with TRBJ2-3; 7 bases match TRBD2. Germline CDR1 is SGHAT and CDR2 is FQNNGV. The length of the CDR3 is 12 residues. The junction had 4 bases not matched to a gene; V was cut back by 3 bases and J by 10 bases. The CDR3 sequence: CASSFGGRSQYF. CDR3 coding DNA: TGTGCCAGCAGCTTCGGGGGGAGGTCGCAGTATTTT. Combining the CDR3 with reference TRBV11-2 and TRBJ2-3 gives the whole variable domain EAGVAQSPRYKIIEKRQSVAFWCNPISGHATLYWYQQILGQGPKLLIQFQNNGVVDDSQLPKDRFSAERLKGVDSTLKIQPAKLEDSAVYLCASSFGGRSQYFGPGTRLTVL.

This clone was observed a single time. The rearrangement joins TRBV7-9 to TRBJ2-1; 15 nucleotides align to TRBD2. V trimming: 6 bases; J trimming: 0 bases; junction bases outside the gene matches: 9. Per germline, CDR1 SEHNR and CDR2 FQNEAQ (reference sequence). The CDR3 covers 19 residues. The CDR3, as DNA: TGTGCCAGCAGGGGCGCCGGGACTAGCGGGAGGAGCTCCTACAATGAGCAGTTCTTC. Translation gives CASRGAGTSGRSSYNEQFF.

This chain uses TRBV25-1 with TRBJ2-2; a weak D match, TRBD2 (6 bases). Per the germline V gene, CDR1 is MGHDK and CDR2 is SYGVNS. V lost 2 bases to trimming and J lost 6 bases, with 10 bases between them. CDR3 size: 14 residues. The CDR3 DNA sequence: TGTGCCAGCAGTGAACCGGGAGTCCCCGGGGAGCTGTTTTTT. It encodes CASSEPGVPGELFF.

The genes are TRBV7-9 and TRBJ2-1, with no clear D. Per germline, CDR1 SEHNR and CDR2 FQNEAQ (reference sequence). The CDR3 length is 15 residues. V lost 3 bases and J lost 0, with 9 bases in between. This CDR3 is CASSLAVSSYNEQFF. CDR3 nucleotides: TGTGCCAGCAGCTTGGCGGTGAGCTCCTACAATGAGCAGTTCTTC.

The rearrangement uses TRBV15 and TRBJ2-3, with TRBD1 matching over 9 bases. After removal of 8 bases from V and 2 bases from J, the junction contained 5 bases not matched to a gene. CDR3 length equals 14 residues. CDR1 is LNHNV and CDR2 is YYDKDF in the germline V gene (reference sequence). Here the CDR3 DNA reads TGTGCCACCTGGACAGGGGACGACACAGATACGCAGTATTTT. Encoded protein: CATWTGDDTDTQYF.

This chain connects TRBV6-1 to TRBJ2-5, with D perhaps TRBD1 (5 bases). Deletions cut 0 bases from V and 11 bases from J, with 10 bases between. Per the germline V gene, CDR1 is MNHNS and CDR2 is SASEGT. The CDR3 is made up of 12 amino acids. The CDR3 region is CASSEAHQGQYF. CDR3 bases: TGTGCCAGCAGTGAAGCCCACCAGGGACAGTACTTC.

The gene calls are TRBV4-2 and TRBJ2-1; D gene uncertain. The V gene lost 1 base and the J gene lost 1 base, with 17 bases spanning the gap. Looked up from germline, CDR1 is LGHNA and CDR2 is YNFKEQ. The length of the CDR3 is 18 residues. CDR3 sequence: CASSQVRSSWASYNEQFF. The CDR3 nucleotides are TGTGCCAGCAGCCAAGTTCGTTCCTCGTGGGCTTCCTACAATGAGCAGTTCTTC.

The CDR3 here is CASSYGQGRIEQYF. CDR3 DNA sequence: TGTGCCAGCAGTTACGGGCAGGGTCGGATCGAGCAGTACTTC. The chain recombines TRBV6-6 with TRBJ2-7; D may be TRBD1 (5 bases). Germline CDR1 and CDR2: MNHNY and SVGAGI (reference sequence). The V end was cut by 2 bases, the J end by 6 bases, with 14 bases between. This CDR3 spans 14 amino acids.

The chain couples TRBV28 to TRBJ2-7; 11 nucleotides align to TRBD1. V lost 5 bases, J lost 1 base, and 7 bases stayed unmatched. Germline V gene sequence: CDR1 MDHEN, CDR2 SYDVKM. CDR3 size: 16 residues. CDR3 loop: CASSAAGTGGSYEQYF. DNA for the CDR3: TGTGCCAGCAGTGCTGCCGGGACAGGGGGTTCCTACGAGCAGTACTTC.

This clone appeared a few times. The CDR3 sequence: CASSDSNGGASDTQYF. CDR3 bases: TGTGCCAGCAGTGACTCGAACGGGGGGGCCTCAGATACGCAGTATTTT. The J gene is TRBJ2-3, the V gene TRBV6-4; 8 bases align to TRBD2. V lost 0 bases, J lost 4 bases, and 6 bases stayed unmatched. Germline CDR1 reads MRHNA; CDR2 reads SNTAGT. The CDR3 runs 16 residues.

The CDR3 bases are TGTGCCTGGAGTGTACATGGGCAGGCCCAATCCTACAATGAGCAGTTCTTC. Translation: CAWSVHGQAQSYNEQFF. The chain has TRBV30 and TRBJ2-1; D ambiguous. The CDR3 extends over 17 amino acids. Germline values: CDR1 GTSNPN, CDR2 SVGIG (reference sequence). V was pared by 0 bases and J by 1 base, with 16 bases between.

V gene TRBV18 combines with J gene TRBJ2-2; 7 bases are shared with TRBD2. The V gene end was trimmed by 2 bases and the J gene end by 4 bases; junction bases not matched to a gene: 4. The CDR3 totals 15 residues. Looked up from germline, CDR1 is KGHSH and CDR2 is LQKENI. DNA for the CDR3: TGTGCCAGCTCACCAGGAAGGGAGGGCACCGGGGAGCTGTTTTTT. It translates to CASSPGREGTGELFF.

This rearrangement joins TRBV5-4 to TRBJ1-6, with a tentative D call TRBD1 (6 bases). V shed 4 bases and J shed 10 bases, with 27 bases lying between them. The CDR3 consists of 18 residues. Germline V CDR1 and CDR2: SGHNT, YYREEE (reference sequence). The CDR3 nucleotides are TGTGCCAGCAGCCCTGACTTACCGGGACATTCGGTTCAATCACCCCTCCACTTT. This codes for CASSPDLPGHSVQSPLHF.

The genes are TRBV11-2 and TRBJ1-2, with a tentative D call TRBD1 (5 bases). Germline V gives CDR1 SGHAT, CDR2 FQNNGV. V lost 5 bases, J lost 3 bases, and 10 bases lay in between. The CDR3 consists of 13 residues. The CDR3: CASSKQEDYGYTF. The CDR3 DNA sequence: TGTGCCAGCAGCAAACAGGAAGACTATGGCTACACCTTC.

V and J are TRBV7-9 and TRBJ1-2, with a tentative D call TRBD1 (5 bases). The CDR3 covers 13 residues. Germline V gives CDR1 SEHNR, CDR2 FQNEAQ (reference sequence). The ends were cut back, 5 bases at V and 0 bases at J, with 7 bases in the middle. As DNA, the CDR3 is TGTGCCAGCAGCCAGACAGCTAACTATGGCTACACCTTC. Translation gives CASSQTANYGYTF.

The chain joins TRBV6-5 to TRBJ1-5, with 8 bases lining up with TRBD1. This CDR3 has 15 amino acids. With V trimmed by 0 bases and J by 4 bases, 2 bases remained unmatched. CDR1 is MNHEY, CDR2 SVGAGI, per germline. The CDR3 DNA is TGTGCCAGCAGTTACTCGTGGACAGGGAATCAGCCCCAGCATTTT. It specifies CASSYSWTGNQPQHF.

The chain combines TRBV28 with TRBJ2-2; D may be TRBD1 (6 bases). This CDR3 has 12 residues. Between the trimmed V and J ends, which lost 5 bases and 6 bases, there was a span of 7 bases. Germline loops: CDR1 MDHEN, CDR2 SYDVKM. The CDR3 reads CASSTGPGELFF. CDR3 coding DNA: TGTGCCAGCAGTACAGGGCCCGGGGAGCTGTTTTTT.

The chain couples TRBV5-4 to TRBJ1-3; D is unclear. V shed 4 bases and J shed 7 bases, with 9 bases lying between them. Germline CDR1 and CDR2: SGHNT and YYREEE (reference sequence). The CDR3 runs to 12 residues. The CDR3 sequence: CASSREANTIYF. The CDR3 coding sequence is TGTGCCAGCAGCCGGGAGGCCAACACCATATATTTT. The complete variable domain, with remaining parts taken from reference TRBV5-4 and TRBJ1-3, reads ETGVTQSPTHLIKTRGQQVTLRCSSQSGHNTVSWYQQALGQGPQFIFQYYREEENGRGNFPPRFSGLQFPNYSSELNVNALELDDSALYLCASSREANTIYFGEGSWLTVV.

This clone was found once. CDR3 residues: CSVEEGTGRGNGYTF. CDR3 DNA sequence: TGCAGCGTTGAAGAAGGGACAGGGAGGGGGAATGGCTACACCTTC. This rearrangement joins TRBV29-1 to TRBJ1-2; 9 bases match TRBD1. J gave up 6 bases and V 0 bases, and 8 bases lay outside the gene matches. This CDR3 contains 15 residues. The germline CDR1 and CDR2 sequences are SQVTM and ANQGSEA.

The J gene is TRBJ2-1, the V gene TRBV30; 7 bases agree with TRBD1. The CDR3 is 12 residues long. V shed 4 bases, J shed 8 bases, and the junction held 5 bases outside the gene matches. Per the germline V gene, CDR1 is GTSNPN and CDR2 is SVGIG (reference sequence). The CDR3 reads CAWKHTGDEQFF. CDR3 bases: TGTGCCTGGAAACATACAGGGGATGAGCAGTTCTTC.

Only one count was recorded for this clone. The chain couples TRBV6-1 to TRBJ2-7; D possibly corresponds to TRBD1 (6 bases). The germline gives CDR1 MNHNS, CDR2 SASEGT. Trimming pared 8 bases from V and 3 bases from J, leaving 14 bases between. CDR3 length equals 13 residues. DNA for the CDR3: TGTGCCAGCGGTCCAGGACAGTACTACGAGCAGTACTTC. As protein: CASGPGQYYEQYF.

DNA of the CDR3: TGCAGTGCTCGGGACAGCACCGAGCAGTACTTC. Residues: CSARDSTEQYF. V usage is TRBV20-1 and J usage is TRBJ2-7, with TRBD1 matching over 7 bases. Germline V gives CDR1 DFQATT, CDR2 SNEGSKA (reference sequence). J gave up 6 bases and V 5 bases, and 4 bases lay outside the gene matches. This CDR3 has 11 residues.

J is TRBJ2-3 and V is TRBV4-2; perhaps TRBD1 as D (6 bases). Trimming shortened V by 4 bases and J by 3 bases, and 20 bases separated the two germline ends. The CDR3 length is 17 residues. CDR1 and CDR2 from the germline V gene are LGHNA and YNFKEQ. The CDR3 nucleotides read TGTGCCAGCAGCCCTAGTATACAGGGTACCCCGACAGATACGCAGTATTTT. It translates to CASSPSIQGTPTDTQYF.

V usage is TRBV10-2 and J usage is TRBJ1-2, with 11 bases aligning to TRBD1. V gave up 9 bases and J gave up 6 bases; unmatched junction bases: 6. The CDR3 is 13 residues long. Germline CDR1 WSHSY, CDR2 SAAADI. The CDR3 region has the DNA TGCGCCAGACGGGACAGGGGGAGGGATGGCTACACCTTC. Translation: CARRDRGRDGYTF.

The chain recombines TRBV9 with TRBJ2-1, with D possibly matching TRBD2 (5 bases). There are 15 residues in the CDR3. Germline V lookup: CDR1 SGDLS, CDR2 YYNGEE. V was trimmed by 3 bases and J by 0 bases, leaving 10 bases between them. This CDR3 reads CASSANSVSYNEQFF. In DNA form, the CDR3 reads TGTGCCAGCAGCGCCAATAGCGTCTCCTACAATGAGCAGTTCTTC.